In its sample, the clone carrying this T cell receptor beta chain was seen a few times. The CDR3 length is 15 residues. Trimming left V 6 bases short and J 6 bases short, with 18 bases between. Germline loops: CDR1 SGHRS, CDR2 YFSETQ. This sample is drawn from a study of CD8+ T cells in alopecia areata. The sequencing template was cDNA reverse transcribed from extracted RNA. TCRdb keeps only in-frame clones here, not all; method: immunoSEQ multiplex PCR. The sample gives over 120,000 clones, roughly 46% of which show up once; 0.95% to 1% is in the top ten. The sequences come from CD4+ T cells sorted from blood, collected at week 0. The receptor was derived from a human donor with alopecia areata. The chain employs TRBV5-1 and TRBJ2-2; perhaps TRBD1 as D (5 bases). CDR3 sequence (DNA): TGCGCCAGCACGATAAACCAGGGAATTGCCGGGGAGCTGTTTTTT. It encodes CASTINQGIAGELFF.